The rows below give T cell receptor beta chains drawn from one sample of a study of blood T cells in healthy people across ages. TCRdb reprocessed the 5' RACE reads via MiXCR and lists one record per CDR3 protein. This table has about 680,000 distinct CDR3 sequences, approximately 49% appearing once. The source material was blood. All receptors come from a woman aged 55-75 years in good health. CDR3s include the opening cysteine and the closing phenylalanine or tryptophan. The D gene is left open where the match is weak. Rows may omit the clone size; those that give it use once, few, many or a size class.

once	TRBV5-1	-	TRBJ2-7	TGCGCCAGCAGCTTCCAGGGGACGAGCTCCTACGAGCAGTACTTC	CASSFQGTSSYEQYF
-	TRBV4-1	-	TRBJ2-5	TGCGCCAGCAGCCATGCCCCGGACACCGAAGAGACCCAGTACTTC	CASSHAPDTEETQYF
many	TRBV7-2	-	TRBJ1-6	TGTGCCAGCAGCTTATCCAGTATTTCTAGTTCACCCCTCCACTTT	CASSLSSISSSPLHF
-	TRBV6-5	TRBD1	TRBJ1-5	TGTGCCAGCAGTTCCGACAGGGATCAGCCCCAGCATTTT	CASSSDRDQPQHF
few	TRBV20-1	TRBD2	TRBJ2-1	TGCAGTGCTAGTGCCCTAGCGGGAGGTCGGATTGAGCAGTTCTTC	CSASALAGGRIEQFF
-	TRBV18	-	TRBJ2-2	TGTGCCAGCTCACCACGTCCCACGAACACCGGGGAGCTGTTTTTT	CASSPRPTNTGELFF
few	TRBV19	-	TRBJ2-5	TGTGCCAGTAGTTCTAGCGCTAAAGAGACCCAGTACTTC	CASSSSAKETQYF
few	TRBV2	TRBD2	TRBJ2-3	TGTGCCAGCAGGACTAGCGTCCCTAGTGCGCAGTATTTT	CASRTSVPSAQYF
-	TRBV5-5	-	TRBJ2-2	TGTGCCAGCAGGAAGATTAACACCGGGGAGCTGTTTTTT	CASRKINTGELFF
few	TRBV6-5	-	TRBJ2-7	TGTGCCAGCAGCAGATTGGGGTACGAGCAGTACTTC	CASSRLGYEQYF
-	TRBV30	TRBD1	TRBJ1-1	TGTGCCTGGAGTCGTGACAGGGACACTGAAGCTTTCTTT	CAWSRDRDTEAFF
-	TRBV28	-	TRBJ1-3	TGTGCCAGCAGTTTAAGCGCGAAATGGGGGGCCAGCTCTGGAAACACCATATATTTT	CASSLSAKWGASSGNTIYF
-	TRBV28	-	TRBJ2-3	TGTGCCAGCAGAGGGGCGGCCACAGATACGCAGTATTTT	CASRGAATDTQYF
-	TRBV7-2	-	TRBJ2-1	TGTGCCAGCAGCCCTTACTGGGGAGAGGAGACCCAGTTCTTC	CASSPYWGEETQFF
-	TRBV3-1	TRBD2	TRBJ2-3	TGTGCCAGCAGCCACCGGCTAGCGGGGAGCACAGATACGCAGTATTTT	CASSHRLAGSTDTQYF
few	TRBV20-1	-	TRBJ2-7	TGCAGTGCTTCCGATCGGTGGAACGAGCAGTACTTC	CSASDRWNEQYF
few	TRBV18	-	TRBJ2-7	TGTGCCAGCTCAATGGCGCCGGGGAGGGAGCAGTACTTC	CASSMAPGREQYF
-	TRBV7-2	-	TRBJ1-1	TGTGCCAGCAGCTTAGGGTCAGTGAACACTGAAGCTTTCTTT	CASSLGSVNTEAFF
-	TRBV5-6	-	TRBJ2-5	TGTGCCAGCTCGTCCGCTACGGGAGAAGAGACCCAGTACTTC	CASSSATGEETQYF
-	TRBV20-1	-	TRBJ2-1	TGCAGTGCTAGTCATCTGGGGGCGGCCTACAATGAGCAGTTCTTC	CSASHLGAAYNEQFF
few	TRBV5-6	-	TRBJ2-3	TGTGCCAGCAGCTTGGTTCAATCTAGCACAGATACGCAGTATTTT	CASSLVQSSTDTQYF
-	TRBV4-3	TRBD2	TRBJ2-1	TGCGCCAGCAGCCAAAGGAGGGCTCTAGCGGGAGGACGTCAAGAGACCCAGTTCTTC	CASSQRRALAGGRQETQFF
-	TRBV7-9	TRBD2	TRBJ2-5	TGTGCCAGCCGGCGGGGGGGGTCCGTAGAGACCCAGTACTTC	CASRRGGSVETQYF
-	TRBV28	-	TRBJ2-3	TGTGCCAGCAGTTGGAGCGATGATACGCAGTATTTT	CASSWSDDTQYF
many	TRBV7-2	TRBD2	TRBJ2-7	TGTGCCAGCAGCTTAGACATGACTAGCGGGCTGTACGAGCAGTACTTC	CASSLDMTSGLYEQYF
few	TRBV3-1	-	TRBJ2-5	TGTGCCAGCCAGAGAGAGACCCAGTACTTC	CASQRETQYF
-	TRBV7-9	TRBD2	TRBJ2-7	TGTGCCAGCAGCGCGGGACTAGGGTCCTACGAGCAGTACTTC	CASSAGLGSYEQYF
few	TRBV5-5	-	TRBJ1-5	TGTGCCAGCAGCTCCCCGGTTGGGCAGGCTTATCAGCCCCAGCATTTT	CASSSPVGQAYQPQHF
-	TRBV18	-	TRBJ1-2	TGTGCCAGCTCACGTACCGGCGAGGCGCAGAGCTATGGCTACACCTTC	CASSRTGEAQSYGYTF
-	TRBV9	TRBD2	TRBJ2-2	TGTGCCAGCAGCGTAAGCGCGGGAGGGCAAACCGGGGAGCTGTTTTTT	CASSVSAGGQTGELFF
-	TRBV6-4	-	TRBJ1-1	TGTGCCAGCAGTGACGGGACCCACACTGAAGCTTTCTTT	CASSDGTHTEAFF
-	TRBV29-1	TRBD1	TRBJ2-1	TGCAGCGTCGAACGACAGGGTAACAACAATGAGCAGTTCTTC	CSVERQGNNNEQFF
-	TRBV24-1	TRBD1	TRBJ1-2	TGTGCCACCAGTGGTCGGACAGGGGGCAACACCTTC	CATSGRTGGNTF
-	TRBV18	TRBD1	TRBJ2-7	TGTGCCAGCTGTGGACAGGCAGACTACGAGCAGTACTTC	CASCGQADYEQYF
-	TRBV7-9	-	TRBJ1-2	TGTGCCAGCAGCCTCGCGGGGGGGGGCTATGGCTACACCTTC	CASSLAGGGYGYTF
few	TRBV15	-	TRBJ1-4	TGTGCCACCAATCAAGGAGGGACTAATGAAAAACTGTTTTTT	CATNQGGTNEKLFF
-	TRBV15	-	TRBJ2-1	TGTGCCACCAGCAGGGACAAGAGGATTTCAGGTGAGCAGTTCTTC	CATSRDKRISGEQFF
few	TRBV5-5	-	TRBJ2-4	TGTGCCAGCAGCTCGGACAGTGCAAACATTCAGTACTTC	CASSSDSANIQYF
-	TRBV20-1	TRBD1	TRBJ2-1	TGCAGTGCTCTTGGACAGGGGACTCATGAGCAGTTCTTC	CSALGQGTHEQFF
few	TRBV7-2	-	TRBJ2-7	TGTGCCAGCAGCTTGGGCAGGGCGAGCTACGAGCAGTACTTC	CASSLGRASYEQYF
once	TRBV7-2	TRBD1	TRBJ2-7	TGTGCCAGCAGCCCTCCTGGACAGGGGCGGTACAATGAGCAGTACTTC	CASSPPGQGRYNEQYF
-	TRBV10-3	TRBD2	TRBJ2-2	TGTGCCATCAGTGATAACGATAACCACCGAGGAAGCGGGATTGGGGAGCTGTTTTTT	CAISDNDNHRGSGIGELFF
-	TRBV7-2	TRBD2	TRBJ2-5	TGTGCCAGCAGCACACCCGGGACTATAGAGACCCAGTACTTC	CASSTPGTIETQYF
few	TRBV24-1	-	TRBJ1-2	TGTGCCACCAGTGAAAGCCAAGGGGACTATGGCTACACCTTC	CATSESQGDYGYTF
-	TRBV24-1	-	TRBJ2-7	TGTGCCACCAGTGCGGGCTACGAGCAGTACTTC	CATSAGYEQYF